This TCR beta chain was identified in a study of response to subunit inactivated influenza vaccine. The ends were cut back, 5 bases at V and 2 bases at J, with 8 bases in the middle. CDR3 length equals 13 residues. Per the germline V gene, CDR1 is SGHTA and CDR2 is FQGTGA. A word on this clonotype: Its antigen is undetermined.

Regarding the study as a whole: It was suggested by the authors that few new T cells are recruited by each seasonal influenza vaccination.

Via MiXCR, TCRdb re-called the RT-PCR reads, giving one row per CDR3 protein. The sample has about 520,000 distinct CDR3 sequences; roughly 7.9% are singletons. The chain links TRBV7-3 to TRBJ2-3; D gene unclear. This TCR derives from a man aged 50 to 69 who received an inactivated influenza vaccine. Here the sequenced sample was PBMCs from blood, taken around 2 years after vaccination. This CDR3 is CASSGGNTDTQYF. DNA of the CDR3: TGTGCCAGCAGCGGTGGGAACACAGATACGCAGTATTTT.